These 5 T cell receptor beta chains were all obtained from the same sample, sequenced in a study of T-cell memory formation after mild COVID-19. MiXCR, run by TCRdb on the 5' RACE reads, gives a single entry per CDR3 protein. The sample yields hundreds of thousands of distinct CDR3 sequences, nearly 25% seen once. Input material: PBMCs or a T cell subset sorted from them (not recorded which). Every receptor here comes from an adult woman who had mild COVID-19 (a few samples of this study predate the infection). Cell type and time point are not known.

This sequence joins TRBV5-1 and TRBJ1-2; 9 bases match TRBD1. The CDR3 is 16 residues long. Germline loops: CDR1 SGHRS, CDR2 YFSETQ. V gave up 0 bases and J gave up 1 base; unmatched junction bases: 4. CDR3 coding DNA: TGCGCCAGCAGCTTGGACAGGGGGCCTTTTAACTATGGCTACACCTTC. Translation: CASSLDRGPFNYGYTF.

The chain employs TRBV27 and TRBJ2-7, with a weak D call TRBD1 (5 bases). CDR3 size: 13 residues. Germline CDR1 reads MNHEY; CDR2 reads SMNVEV (reference sequence). V dropped 4 bases and J dropped 5 bases, with 12 bases sitting between them. For the CDR3, the DNA is TGTGCCAGCAGTTACCAGGACATCCACGAGCAGTACTTC. It specifies CASSYQDIHEQYF.

The chain links TRBV11-2 to TRBJ2-1; D gene ambiguous. CDR3 length: 17 amino acids. V lost 1 base and J lost 4, with 17 bases in between. Germline V gene lookup returns CDR1 SGHAT and CDR2 FQNNGV. CDR3 region: CASSLGAETKGYNEQFF. CDR3 nucleotide sequence: TGTGCCAGCAGCTTAGGGGCAGAGACAAAAGGGTACAATGAGCAGTTCTTC.

This clonotype came up a few times. The rearrangement uses TRBV7-2 and TRBJ2-1; D not resolved. From germline, CDR1 is SGHTA and CDR2 FQGNSA. There are 18 residues in the CDR3. Trimming took 1 base from V and 6 from J, leaving 22 bases between them. CDR3 bases: TGTGCCAGCAGCTTAGTATGGACGGGTAGGGCCCGAGCCAATGAGCAGTTCTTC. Amino acids: CASSLVWTGRARANEQFF.

This clonotype has more than one count but fewer than ten. The chain is built from TRBV5-1 and TRBJ2-3; TRBD2 matches 9 bases. V gave up 7 bases and J gave up 2 bases; unmatched junction bases: 8. Germline lookup yields CDR1 SGHRS and CDR2 YFSETQ. The CDR3 is made up of 15 amino acids. CDR3 sequence: CASETSGSYTDTQYF. CDR3 bases: TGCGCCAGCGAAACTAGCGGGTCGTACACAGATACGCAGTATTTT.